This is a list of T cell receptor beta chains from one sample in a study of Graves' ophthalmopathy and Graves' hyperthyroidism. TCRdb re-analysed the multiplex PCR reads in MiXCR, keeping a single row per CDR3 protein. Among 740,000 or so distinct CDR3 sequences listed, 35% to 50% were seen once. Sequenced material: peripheral blood. The receptors originated from an adult man with Graves' ophthalmopathy. Each CDR3 is given with its conserved first and last residue. D genes are given only for firm matches. The size field is filled for only some rows; it gives once, few, many or a size class.

D gene	V gene	clone size	J gene	CDR3 length	CDR3 protein	CDR3 DNA
TRBD2	TRBV5-1	-	TRBJ2-7	15	CASSFSFSGGYEQYF	TGCGCCAGCAGCTTCTCATTTAGCGGGGGCTACGAGCAGTACTTC
TRBD1	TRBV2	many	TRBJ1-5	15	CASSWGQGANQPQHF	TGTGCCAGCAGTTGGGGACAGGGGGCGAATCAGCCCCAGCATTTT
TRBD1	TRBV2	many	TRBJ1-5	15	CASSRTGANSQPQHF	TGTGCCAGCAGTCGGACAGGGGCCAATAGTCAGCCCCAGCATTTT
-	TRBV2	-	TRBJ1-1	14	CASSYTAGNTEAFF	TGTGCCAGCAGTTACACCGCAGGAAACACTGAAGCTTTCTTT
-	TRBV29-1	-	TRBJ1-1	14	CSVLVQKTNTEAFF	TGCAGCGTTTTGGTACAGAAGACAAACACTGAAGCTTTCTTT
-	TRBV6-6	-	TRBJ1-1	13	CASRGGFIAEAFF	TGTGCCAGCAGGGGGGGGTTTATCGCTGAAGCTTTCTTT
TRBD1	TRBV10-3	-	TRBJ2-3	13	CASSETDRGLQYF	TGTGCCAGCAGTGAAACAGACAGGGGCTTGCAGTATTTT
TRBD1	TRBV25-1	-	TRBJ1-5	14	CASSITGQSPRKHF	TGTGCCAGCAGTATAACGGGACAGTCTCCTCGAAAGCATTTT
TRBD2	TRBV12-3/TRBV12-4	-	TRBJ2-3	16	CASSPRLATRTDTQYF	TGTGCCAGCAGCCCCCGACTAGCAACTCGCACAGATACGCAGTATTTT
-	TRBV7-9	-	TRBJ2-7	14	CASSPQGGFYEQYF	TGTGCCAGCAGCCCGCAGGGGGGGTTCTACGAGCAGTACTTC